Included here is one TCR beta chain sequence, with context. Clones were read by immunoSEQ multiplex PCR, and TCRdb kept only the in-frame ones, dropping some. Among some 80,000 clones listed, approximately 80% were seen once. The J segment lost 0 bases and the V segment lost 3 bases, leaving 12 bases of the junction unmatched. The CDR3 extends over 19 amino acids. The germline gives CDR1 DFQATT, CDR2 SNEGSKA (reference sequence). This sample was taken from a study of blood T cell repertoires in COVID-19. For the study at large: Acute and convalescent COVID-19 samples came from the United States, Italy and Spain.

This chain uses TRBV20-1 with TRBJ1-5; TRBD1 aligns across 12 bases. The receptor was derived from a woman in her 70s with acute or convalescent COVID-19. The sample comprised peripheral blood. This CDR3 reads CSASGRDRGLGYSNQPQHF. DNA of the CDR3: TGCAGTGCTAGTGGACGGGACAGGGGGCTTGGCTATAGCAATCAGCCCCAGCATTTT.